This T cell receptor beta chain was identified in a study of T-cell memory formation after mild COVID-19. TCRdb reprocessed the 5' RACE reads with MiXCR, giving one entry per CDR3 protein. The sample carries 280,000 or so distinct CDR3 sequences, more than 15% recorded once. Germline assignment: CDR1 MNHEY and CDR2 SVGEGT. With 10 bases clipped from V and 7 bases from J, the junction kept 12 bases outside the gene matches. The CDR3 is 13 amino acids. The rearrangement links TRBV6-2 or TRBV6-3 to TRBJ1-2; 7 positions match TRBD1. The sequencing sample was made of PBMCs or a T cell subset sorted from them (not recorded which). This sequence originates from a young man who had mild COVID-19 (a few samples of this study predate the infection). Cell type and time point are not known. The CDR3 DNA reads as TGTGCCATCAACAGGGGCCCGGGAGGTGGCTACACCTTC. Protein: CAINRGPGGGYTF.